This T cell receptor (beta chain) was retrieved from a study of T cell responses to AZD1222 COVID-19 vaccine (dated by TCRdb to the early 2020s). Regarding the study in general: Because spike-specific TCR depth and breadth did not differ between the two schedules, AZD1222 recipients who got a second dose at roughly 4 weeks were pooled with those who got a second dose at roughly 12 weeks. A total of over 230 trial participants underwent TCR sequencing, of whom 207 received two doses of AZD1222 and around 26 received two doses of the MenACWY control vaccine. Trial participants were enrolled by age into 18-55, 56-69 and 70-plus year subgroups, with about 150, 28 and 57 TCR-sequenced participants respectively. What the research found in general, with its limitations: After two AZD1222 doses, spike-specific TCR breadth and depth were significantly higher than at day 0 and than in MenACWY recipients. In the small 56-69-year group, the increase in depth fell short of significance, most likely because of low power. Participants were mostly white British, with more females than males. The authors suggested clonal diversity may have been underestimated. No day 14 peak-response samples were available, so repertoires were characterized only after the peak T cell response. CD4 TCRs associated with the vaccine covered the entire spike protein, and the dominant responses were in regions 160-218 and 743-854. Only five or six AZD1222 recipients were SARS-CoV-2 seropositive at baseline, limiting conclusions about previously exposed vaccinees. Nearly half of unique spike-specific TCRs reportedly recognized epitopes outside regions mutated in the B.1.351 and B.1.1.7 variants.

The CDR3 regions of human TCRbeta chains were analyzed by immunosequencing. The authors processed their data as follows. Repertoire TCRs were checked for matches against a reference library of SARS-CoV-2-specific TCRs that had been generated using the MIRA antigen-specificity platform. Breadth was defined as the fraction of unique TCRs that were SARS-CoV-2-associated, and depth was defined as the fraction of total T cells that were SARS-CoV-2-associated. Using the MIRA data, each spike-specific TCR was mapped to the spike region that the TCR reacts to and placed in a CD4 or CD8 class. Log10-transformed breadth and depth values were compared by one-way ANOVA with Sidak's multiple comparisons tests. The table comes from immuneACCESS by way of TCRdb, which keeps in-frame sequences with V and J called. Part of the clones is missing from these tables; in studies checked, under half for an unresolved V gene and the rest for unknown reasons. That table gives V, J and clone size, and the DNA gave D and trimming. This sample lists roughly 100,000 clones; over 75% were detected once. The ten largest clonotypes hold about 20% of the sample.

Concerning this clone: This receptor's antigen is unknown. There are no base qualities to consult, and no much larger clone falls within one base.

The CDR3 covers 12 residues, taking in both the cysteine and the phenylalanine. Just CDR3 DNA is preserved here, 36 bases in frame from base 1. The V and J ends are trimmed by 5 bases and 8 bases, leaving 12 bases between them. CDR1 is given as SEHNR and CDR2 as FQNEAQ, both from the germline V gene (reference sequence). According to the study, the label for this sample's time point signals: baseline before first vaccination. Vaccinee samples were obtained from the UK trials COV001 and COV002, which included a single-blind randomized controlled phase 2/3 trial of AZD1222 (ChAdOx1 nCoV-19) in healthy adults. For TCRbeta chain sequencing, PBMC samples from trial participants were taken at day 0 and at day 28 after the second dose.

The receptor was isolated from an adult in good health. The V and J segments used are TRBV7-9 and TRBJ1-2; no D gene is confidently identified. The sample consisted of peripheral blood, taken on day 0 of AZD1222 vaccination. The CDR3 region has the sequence CASSPQTGGYTF. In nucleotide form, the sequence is TGTGCCAGCAGCCCCCAAACCGGAGGCTACACCTTC.